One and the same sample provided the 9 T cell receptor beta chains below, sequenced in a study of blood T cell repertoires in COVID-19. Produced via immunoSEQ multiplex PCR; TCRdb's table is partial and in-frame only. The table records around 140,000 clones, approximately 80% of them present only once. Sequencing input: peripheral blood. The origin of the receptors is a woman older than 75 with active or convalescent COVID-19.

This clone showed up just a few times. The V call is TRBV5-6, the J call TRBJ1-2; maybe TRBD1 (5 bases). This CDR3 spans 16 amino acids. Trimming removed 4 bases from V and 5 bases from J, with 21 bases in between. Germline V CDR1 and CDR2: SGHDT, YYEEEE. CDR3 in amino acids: CASSLARVPTRYGYTF. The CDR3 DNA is TGTGCCAGCAGCCTCGCCAGGGTTCCCACTCGATATGGCTACACCTTC.

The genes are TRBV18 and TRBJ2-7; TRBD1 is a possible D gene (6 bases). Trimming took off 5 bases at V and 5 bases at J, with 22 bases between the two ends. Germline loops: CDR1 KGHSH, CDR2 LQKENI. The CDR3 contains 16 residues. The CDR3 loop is CASSADRIRQTNEQYF. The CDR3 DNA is TGTGCCAGCTCAGCAGACAGGATTCGGCAGACGAACGAGCAGTACTTC.

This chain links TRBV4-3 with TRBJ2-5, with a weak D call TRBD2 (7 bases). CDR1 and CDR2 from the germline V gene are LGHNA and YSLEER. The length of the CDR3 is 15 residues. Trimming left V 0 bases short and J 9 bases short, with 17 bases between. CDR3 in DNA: TGCGCCAGCAGCCAAGATACGGGGGGCCAGTCGTCCCAGTACTTC. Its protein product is CASSQDTGGQSSQYF.

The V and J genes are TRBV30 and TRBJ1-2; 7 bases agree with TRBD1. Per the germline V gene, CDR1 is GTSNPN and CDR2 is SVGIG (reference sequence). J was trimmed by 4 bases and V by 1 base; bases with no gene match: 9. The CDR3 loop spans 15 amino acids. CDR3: CAWSAKGALRYGYTF. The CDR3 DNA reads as TGTGCCTGGAGTGCCAAGGGGGCGCTCCGCTATGGCTACACCTTC.

CDR3 in amino acids: CASSRDSPPETQYF. The CDR3 DNA reads as TGTGCCAGTAGTAGGGACAGTCCCCCAGAGACCCAGTACTTC. V usage is TRBV19 and J usage is TRBJ2-5, with TRBD1 identical over 7 bases. With V trimmed by 4 bases and J by 4 bases, 6 bases remained unmatched. Germline assignment: CDR1 LNHDA and CDR2 SQIVND (reference sequence). The CDR3 is made up of 14 amino acids.

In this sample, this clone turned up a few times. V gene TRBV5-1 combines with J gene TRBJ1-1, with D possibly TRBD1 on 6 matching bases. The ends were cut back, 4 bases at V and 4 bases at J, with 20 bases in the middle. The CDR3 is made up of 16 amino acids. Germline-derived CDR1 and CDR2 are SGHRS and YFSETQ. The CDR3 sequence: CASSTGQMDRSTEAFF. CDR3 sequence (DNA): TGCGCCAGCAGCACCGGACAGATGGACCGGAGCACTGAAGCTTTCTTT.

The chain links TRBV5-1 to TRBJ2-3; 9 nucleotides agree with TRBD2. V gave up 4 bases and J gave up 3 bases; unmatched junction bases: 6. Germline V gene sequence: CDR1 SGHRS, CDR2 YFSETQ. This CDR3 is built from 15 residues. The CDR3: CASSASGVGTDTQYF. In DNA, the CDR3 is TGCGCCAGCAGCGCTAGCGGGGTGGGAACAGATACGCAGTATTTT.

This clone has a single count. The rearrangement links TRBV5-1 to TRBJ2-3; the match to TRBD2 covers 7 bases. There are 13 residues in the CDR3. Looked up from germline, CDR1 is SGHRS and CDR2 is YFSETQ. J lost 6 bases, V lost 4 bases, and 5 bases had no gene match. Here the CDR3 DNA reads TGCGCCAGCAGCGGGGCCGGGGGGGATACGCAGTATTTT. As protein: CASSGAGGDTQYF.

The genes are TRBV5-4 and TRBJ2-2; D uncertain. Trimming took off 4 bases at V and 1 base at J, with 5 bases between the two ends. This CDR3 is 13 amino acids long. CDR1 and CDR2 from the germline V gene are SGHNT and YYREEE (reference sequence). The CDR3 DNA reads TGTGCCAGCAGCCTCAGGAACACCGGGGAGCTGTTTTTT. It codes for CASSLRNTGELFF. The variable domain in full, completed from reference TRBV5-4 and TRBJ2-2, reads ETGVTQSPTHLIKTRGQQVTLRCSSQSGHNTVSWYQQALGQGPQFIFQYYREEENGRGNFPPRFSGLQFPNYSSELNVNALELDDSALYLCASSLRNTGELFFGEGSRLTVL.